The clone carrying this T cell receptor (beta chain) was counted only a few times. Sequencing used immunoSEQ multiplex PCR; TCRdb keeps in-frame clones, though not all of them. The sample has 150,000 to 200,000 clones; roughly 90% are singletons. Cohort assignment relied on participant-reported clinical history. This CDR3 has 14 residues. Germline lookup yields CDR1 GTSNPN and CDR2 SVGIG (reference sequence). With 7 bases clipped from V and 7 bases from J, the junction kept 12 bases outside the gene matches. This sample stems from a study of blood T cell repertoires in COVID-19. The sequence was collected from a woman between 45 and 65 years old who had recovered from COVID-19. Sequencing used PBMCs or T cells enriched from blood (not recorded which). This chain connects TRBV30 to TRBJ2-2; TRBD2 agrees at 7 bases. CDR3 sequence: CASFRDGGNGELFF. The CDR3 DNA sequence: TGTGCCTCCTTTAGGGACGGGGGGAACGGGGAGCTGTTTTTT.